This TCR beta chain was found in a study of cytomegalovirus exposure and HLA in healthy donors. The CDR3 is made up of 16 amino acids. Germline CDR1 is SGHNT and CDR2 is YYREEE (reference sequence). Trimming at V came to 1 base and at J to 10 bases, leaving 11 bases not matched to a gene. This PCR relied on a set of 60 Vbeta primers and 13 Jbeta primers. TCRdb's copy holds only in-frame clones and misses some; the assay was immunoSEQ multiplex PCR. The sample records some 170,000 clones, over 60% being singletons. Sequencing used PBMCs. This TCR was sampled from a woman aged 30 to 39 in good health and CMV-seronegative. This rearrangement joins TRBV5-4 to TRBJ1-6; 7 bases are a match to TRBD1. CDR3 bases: TGTGCCAGCAGCTTGCCTGGGGCAGGGGGGTACTCACCCCTCCACTTT. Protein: CASSLPGAGGYSPLHF. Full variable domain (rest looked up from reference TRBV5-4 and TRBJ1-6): ETGVTQSPTHLIKTRGQQVTLRCSSQSGHNTVSWYQQALGQGPQFIFQYYREEENGRGNFPPRFSGLQFPNYSSELNVNALELDDSALYLCASSLPGAGGYSPLHFGNGTRLTVT.